The present TCR beta chain was sequenced within a study of cytomegalovirus exposure and HLA in healthy donors. Overall study results and limits: According to an earlier analysis, most TCR beta V segments yielded productive rearrangements about 87% or about 30% of the time.

Per germline, CDR1 LGHNA and CDR2 YNFKEQ. V was clipped by 4 bases and J by 5 bases; unmatched bases: 2. CDR3 length: 15 amino acids. For this clone: Its antigen is still unknown.

The PCR ran on 60 Vbeta and 13 Jbeta primers. Libraries were prepared by immunoSEQ multiplex PCR; TCRdb keeps only in-frame clonotypes and omits some of them. This sample has more than 110,000 clones, with 77% found just once. This TCR came from a male donor in good health and CMV-seronegative. This sequence joins TRBV4-2 and TRBJ2-1; 13 bases map to TRBD2. The material sequenced was PBMCs. CDR3 DNA: TGTGCCAGCAGCCTAGGACTAGCGGGGGACAATGAGCAGTTCTTC. Encoded protein: CASSLGLAGDNEQFF.